These 10 T cell receptor beta chains originate from one sample sequenced in a study of blood T cell repertoires in acute mononucleosis. Findings and caveats of the study: Public beta motifs plus an AV5-AJ31 alpha motif appeared to drive GLC-BM selection.

Produced via immunoSEQ multiplex PCR; TCRdb's table is partial and in-frame only. The sample lists about 2,500 clones; roughly 25% were seen once. As to time point: convalescence about 6 months (5-8 months) after acute presentation (visit 7). The specimen was EBV GLC epitope tetramer+ CD8+ T cells sorted from PBMCs, collected during convalescence from infectious mononucleosis. Subset given: CD8 T cells binding tetramer with EBV BMLF1 280-288 peptide (GLC-BM). The receptors come from a woman aged 18-29 years with infectious mononucleosis caused by EBV.

The CDR3 loop reads CASSVEGGLVNTEAFF. The CDR3 DNA follows: TGTGCCAGCAGCGTAGAGGGGGGGCTTGTGAACACTGAAGCTTTCTTT. This sequence joins TRBV27 and TRBJ1-1; weak D call: TRBD1 (6 bases). Germline lookup yields CDR1 MNHEY and CDR2 SMNVEV (reference sequence). The ends were cut back, 6 bases at V and 0 bases at J, with 17 bases in the middle. The CDR3 is made up of 16 amino acids.

The chain carries TRBV13 and TRBJ2-7, with 11 bases fitting TRBD2. Germline V gene lookup returns CDR1 PRHDT and CDR2 FYEKMQ (reference sequence). J lost 3 bases, V lost 4 bases, and 5 bases had no gene match. The CDR3 runs 15 residues. The CDR3 nucleotides are TGTGCCAGCAGCTCGCGACTAGCGGGGTTCTACGAGCAGTACTTC. Protein product: CASSSRLAGFYEQYF.

This clone was observed a few times. A far larger clone lies a single base away; this is likely a read error. V gene TRBV29-1 combines with J gene TRBJ1-2; TRBD1 is a possible D gene (5 bases). Germline assignment: CDR1 SQVTM and CDR2 ANQGSEA. The CDR3 covers 12 residues. V gave up 7 bases and J gave up 4 bases, with 13 bases separating them. The CDR3, as DNA: TGCAGCGGGGGGGGGAGCTTCTATGGCTACACCTTC. This encodes CSGGGSFYGYTF.

Note on this clone: A far bigger clonotype differs at one base, so this is likely a read error. The same CDR3 also results from other DNA sequences found in this sample. The CDR3 DNA sequence: TGCGCCAGCATCCCCGGACTAGCGGGGGGGCTCTGGCTCTTCAATGAGCAGTTCTTC. Its translation: CASIPGLAGGLWLFNEQFF. The gene calls are TRBV5-1 and TRBJ2-1; 15 nucleotides line up with TRBD2. Germline V gives CDR1 SGHRS, CDR2 YFSETQ. CDR3 size: 19 residues. The V and J ends lost 6 bases and 6 bases, in that order; junction bases with no gene match: 16.

The chain carries TRBV6-7 and TRBJ2-2, with D possibly matching TRBD1 (5 bases). Being an ORF, TRBV6-7 has a function that is uncertain. Trimming removed 0 bases at V and 3 bases at J, with 8 bases between. CDR3 size: 15 residues. The CDR3 sequence is CASSYSVTDTGELFF. Written as DNA, the CDR3 is TGTGCCAGCAGTTACTCGGTGACAGACACCGGGGAGCTGTTTTTT.

This chain links TRBV29-1 with TRBJ1-4; 8 bases are shared with TRBD1. Unmatched junction bases numbered 7, after V lost 8 bases and J lost 2 bases. The CDR3 covers 14 residues. CDR1 is SQVTM and CDR2 is ANQGSEA in the germline V gene. This chain's CDR3 is CSLWTGCTNEKLFF. The CDR3 DNA reads TGCAGCTTGTGGACAGGGTGTACTAATGAAAAACTGTTTTTT.

This clone was observed at least ten times. CDR3 protein: CASSLASGGEQFF. DNA of the CDR3: TGTGCCAGCAGCTTAGCGAGCGGCGGTGAGCAGTTCTTC. The chain links TRBV11-2 to TRBJ2-1; D possibly corresponds to TRBD2 (5 bases). The length of the CDR3 is 13 residues. Trimming left V 1 base short and J 9 bases short, with 10 bases between. Germline V gene lookup returns CDR1 SGHAT and CDR2 FQNNGV.

This clone rates as medium-sized. J is TRBJ2-5 and V is TRBV5-1; 8 bases fit TRBD2. Germline V gene lookup returns CDR1 SGHRS and CDR2 YFSETQ. V dropped 5 bases and J dropped 5; count of bases not matched to a gene: 11. The CDR3 is 15 residues long. The CDR3 region has the DNA TGCGCCAGCAGTAGAAACGGGGGGGCCCGTGAGACCCAGTACTTC. Protein product: CASSRNGGARETQYF.

Sample share makes this clone large. Other nucleotide sequences in the sample specify the same CDR3. The chain uses TRBV2 and TRBJ2-2; a possible D gene is TRBD1 (6 bases). The CDR3 is made up of 15 amino acids. Trimming cost V 3 bases and J 6 bases, with 14 bases left between them. Germline V CDR1 and CDR2: SNHLY, FYNNEI. Here the CDR3 DNA reads TGTGCCAGCAGTGAGGGGGACATCGCCCCCGGGGAGCTGTTTTTT. It is translated as CASSEGDIAPGELFF.

This clone was observed a handful of times. A read error may account for a junction end that differs from germline. Other nucleotide sequences in the sample specify the same CDR3. The chain couples TRBV29-1 to TRBJ1-4; TRBD1 agrees at 11 bases. The CDR3 is 14 residues long. CDR1 SQVTM and CDR2 ANQGSEA come from the germline V gene. The CDR3 nucleotides are TGCAGCGTGGGGACAGGGGGTACTAATGAAAAAACTGTTTTT. Encoded protein: CSVGTGGTNEKTVF. The whole variable domain, remainder taken from reference TRBV29-1 and TRBJ1-4, is SAVISQKPSRDICQRGTSLTIQCQVDSQVTMMFWYRQQPGQSLTLIATANQGSEATYESGFVIDKFPISRPNLTFSTLTVSNMSPEDSSIYLCSVGTGGTNEKTVFGSGTQLSVL.